This record covers a single T cell receptor beta chain. It has no known antigen specificity. Sequenced on an Illumina HiSeq 2000. 5'RACE template switching, by which a universal primer site and unique molecular identifiers were added, was used to make TCR beta cDNA libraries. Synthesis of cDNA was primed from the TCR beta constant segment and was followed by two consecutive PCR amplification steps. Per the original workflow: MIGEC handled demultiplexing of the reads and grouping by UMI, while MiTCR was used to assemble and quantify clonotypes. To exclude erroneous sequences, any TCR cDNA sequence not supported by at least two reads was discarded. The tcR package was used for downstream repertoire analysis, and clonotypes were matched across fractions by CDR3 nucleotide sequence plus V segment. VDJmatch was used to annotate antigen specificity against VDJdb, with one amino acid substitution allowed in CDR3. TCRdb reprocessed the reads, so every CDR3 protein sequence counts as one entry and DNA is not shown. TCRdb, rather than the study authors, made the V and J calls. This specimen's table enumerates some 150,000 distinct CDR3 sequences. The ten top clones hold approximately 12% of the sample.

To determine HCMV serostatus, a commercial ELISA kit was used to detect HCMV-specific IgG in serum. Peripheral blood mononuclear cells were isolated from blood by Ficoll density gradient centrifugation. The data are from a study of T cells expressing NK-cell markers (dated by TCRdb to 2020 to 2022). Looking at the study overall: Three sorted T-cell subsets (CD3+CD56+NKG2C+, CD3+CD56+NKG2C- and CD3+CD56-NKG2C+) from several donors had their TCR beta-chain repertoires profiled. Illumina HiSeq 2000/2500, MiSeq or NextSeq was used to sequence libraries as 2 x 150 bp reads. The study sequenced eight donors, all healthy volunteers chosen at random: three men and five women. Among the eight sequenced donors, seven were HCMV-seropositive and one was HCMV-seronegative.

Here is what the overall study found, with its caveats: In about six donors, the dominant CD3+CD56+NKG2C+ clonotypes were found to rank among the top 10 CD8+ clonotypes and to make up about 1.0-8% of CD8+ T cells. Those dominant clonotypes were again the most abundant among CD3+CD56-NKG2C+ cells in a few donors, at roughly 25-65%. Whether the expanded NKG2C-expressing T cell clones were specific for HCMV antigens remained unclear.

This sequence was found in a man between 18 and 29 years old in good health. Donor details come from another sample of the same person, matched by shared clones. The sample comprised blood T cells: a sorted CD56 or NKG2C T cell subset, CD4+ or CD8+ T cells, or bulk PBMC T cells (not recorded which).

CDR3 loop: CASKGTEAGANVLTF. The chain joins TRBV11-2 to TRBJ2-6; TCRdb returns TRBD1, unconfirmable since there is no DNA. The cysteine opens and the phenylalanine closes a CDR3 of 15 amino acids. The record lacks a DNA sequence. The germline V gene sets CDR1 to SGHAT and CDR2 to FQNNGV.